This T cell receptor (beta chain) was observed in a study of T cells expressing NK-cell markers. Study background: Seropositivity for HCMV was found in seven of the eight sequenced donors, with one seronegative.

Reprocessing the 5' RACE reads, TCRdb reports a single entry for every CDR3 protein and omits DNA. The data show around 470,000 distinct CDR3 sequences, and the top ten clones hold more than 1.4%. CDR3 size: 16 residues. Germline V gives CDR1 MNHEY, CDR2 SMNVEV (reference sequence). V and J are TRBV27 and TRBJ2-3; as DNA is missing, the TRBD1 call by TCRdb cannot be tested. Sequences were obtained from blood T cells: a sorted CD56 or NKG2C T cell subset, CD4+ or CD8+ T cells, or bulk PBMC T cells (not recorded which). The sequence derives from a woman in her forties or fifties in good health. The CDR3 loop reads CASSLGSGRGIDTQYF.